The 15 T cell receptor beta chains presented below share a single source sample, sequenced in a study of sequential checkpoint blockade in melanoma. Stated treatment: randomized to nivolumab then ipilimumab (arm A) or the reverse (arm B). Sequencing was performed with immunoSEQ multiplex PCR; in TCRdb, only in-frame clones are kept and a portion is missing. The table records over 15,000 clones, about 74% of them present only once. The source was CD8+ T cells sorted from blood (inferred from file names), collected from a patient given nivolumab and ipilimumab in sequence. These receptors came from a human donor with melanoma.

V gene TRBV9 combines with J gene TRBJ2-5; 10 bases are a match to TRBD1. TRBJ2-7 explains the end of the DNA better; the J call may be wrong. This CDR3 comprises 14 residues. Germline CDR1 and CDR2: SGDLS and YYNGEE. The CDR3 sequence: CASSVGDRGYEQYF. Written as DNA, the CDR3 is TGTGCCAGCAGCGTAGGGGACAGGGGCTACGAGCAGTACTTC.

The genes are TRBV6-4 and TRBJ2-1; 12 positions match TRBD2. In germline, CDR1 is MRHNA, CDR2 SNTAGT. The ends lost 5 bases at V and 7 bases at J; junction bases unmatched: 3. This CDR3 has 14 residues. Written as DNA, the CDR3 is TGTGCCAGCAGTCTAGCGGGGGGGCCAAATGAGCAGTTCTTC. As protein: CASSLAGGPNEQFF.

The chain carries TRBV27 and TRBJ2-3; 10 bases map to TRBD1. The CDR3 totals 15 residues. Losses at the gene ends were 5 bases for V and 4 bases for J; bases not matched to a gene: 6. The germline CDR1 and CDR2 sequences are MNHEY and SMNVEV (reference sequence). Here the CDR3 DNA reads TGTGCCAGCAGTGTTGACAGGGGGCGCCCAGATACGCAGTATTTT. It is translated as CASSVDRGRPDTQYF.

This clone was detected once. This chain links TRBV28 with TRBJ2-2; D is undetermined. This CDR3 has 14 amino acids. Trimming pared 2 bases from V and 3 bases from J, leaving 7 bases between. Looked up from germline, CDR1 is MDHEN and CDR2 is SYDVKM. The CDR3 protein is CASSLRSYTGELFF. CDR3 bases: TGTGCCAGCAGTTTAAGGAGCTACACCGGGGAGCTGTTTTTT.

The chain is built from TRBV29-1 and TRBJ2-3, with a weak D call TRBD2 (6 bases). Germline lookup yields CDR1 SQVTM and CDR2 ANQGSEA. V was shortened by 0 bases and J by 4 bases, with 14 bases between the two germline ends. The CDR3 loop spans 15 amino acids. The CDR3 DNA follows: TGCAGCGTTGAAGATTGGGGGGTGGAAGCAGATACGCAGTATTTT. As protein: CSVEDWGVEADTQYF.

This clone was recorded only once. The gene calls are TRBV5-1 and TRBJ2-5; maybe TRBD1 (5 bases). The J call may be incorrect, as the DNA end agrees better with TRBJ2-7. Germline assignment: CDR1 SGHRS and CDR2 YFSETQ. The CDR3 has 12 residues. The chain's CDR3 is CASSLQGYEQYF. CDR3 DNA: TGCGCCAGCAGCTTGCAGGGCTACGAGCAGTACTTC.

The chain combines TRBV4-2 with TRBJ2-7; 12 nucleotides match TRBD2. The trim removed 0 bases at V and 2 bases at J, leaving 2 bases unmatched. CDR3 length: 16 residues. From germline, CDR1 is LGHNA and CDR2 YNFKEQ. This CDR3 is CASSQDSSGGAYEQYF. DNA for the CDR3: TGTGCCAGCAGCCAAGATTCTAGCGGGGGGGCCTACGAGCAGTACTTC.

A few counts support this clone. The CDR3 DNA follows: TGTGCCAGCAGCTCGGGACTAGCAGGATCCTACAATGAGCAGTTCTTC. It codes for CASSSGLAGSYNEQFF. The genes are TRBV11-2 and TRBJ2-1; 9 bases map to TRBD2. The CDR3 is made up of 16 amino acids. Germline CDR1 is SGHAT and CDR2 is FQNNGV. V shed 4 bases and J 1 base; nucleotides not matched to a gene: 5.

The chain carries TRBV9 and TRBJ1-3; TRBD1 is a possible D gene (6 bases). Germline CDR1 and CDR2: SGDLS and YYNGEE. Trimming removed 2 bases at V and 2 bases at J, with 11 bases between. There are 15 residues in the CDR3. CDR3 amino acids: CASSVFGGPGNTIYF. CDR3 DNA: TGTGCCAGCAGCGTTTTCGGGGGGCCTGGAAACACCATATATTTT.

V is TRBV10-2 and J is TRBJ2-2, with 9 bases that match TRBD1. The CDR3 has 16 residues. CDR1 and CDR2 (germline): WSHSY, SAAADI. The J segment lost 6 bases and the V segment lost 5 bases, leaving 10 bases of the junction unmatched. The CDR3 spells CASSNRDRESPGELFF. The CDR3 DNA follows: TGCGCCAGCAGTAACCGGGACAGGGAGAGTCCCGGGGAGCTGTTTTTT.

V usage is TRBV10-3 and J usage is TRBJ2-5, with a tentative D call TRBD1 (6 bases). With the DNA end fitting TRBJ2-7 better, the J assignment may be wrong. This CDR3 has 13 amino acids. Germline CDR1 is ENHRY and CDR2 is SYGVKD. DNA for the CDR3: TGTGCCATCAGACACCCCCAGGGGAGCGAGCAGTACTTC. It translates to CAIRHPQGSEQYF.

This rearrangement joins TRBV29-1 to TRBJ2-7; tentative D call: TRBD1 (6 bases). In germline, CDR1 is SQVTM, CDR2 ANQGSEA. V lost 1 base to trimming and J lost 4 bases, with 20 bases between them. The CDR3 totals 16 residues. The CDR3 reads CSVEGGSAGATYEQYF. CDR3 bases: TGCAGCGTTGAAGGAGGCTCGGCAGGGGCGACGTACGAGCAGTACTTC.

As DNA, the CDR3 is TGTGCCAGCAGCTCGGATGGCTACACCTTC. It encodes CASSSDGYTF. This chain links TRBV7-9 with TRBJ1-2; D remains unclear. Germline CDR1 and CDR2: SEHNR and FQNEAQ (reference sequence). The CDR3 is made up of 10 amino acids. Trimming pared 4 bases from V and 6 bases from J, leaving 3 bases between.

The chain employs TRBV27 and TRBJ2-1; TRBD1 is a possible D gene (5 bases). Germline CDR1 MNHEY, CDR2 SMNVEV (reference sequence). This CDR3 has 15 residues. V shed 1 base and J shed 6 bases, with 13 bases lying between them. The CDR3 sequence is CASSLFQVTVNEQFF. CDR3 sequence (DNA): TGTGCCAGCAGTTTATTCCAGGTGACAGTCAATGAGCAGTTCTTC.

This clone was detected only once. This chain joins TRBV10-2 and TRBJ2-1; 8 nucleotides match TRBD1. This CDR3 is built from 15 residues. Germline V gene sequence: CDR1 WSHSY, CDR2 SAAADI. V was pared by 0 bases and J by 8 bases, with 6 bases of the junction left unmatched. The CDR3 DNA follows: TGCGCCAGCAGTGAGTCCAGGACAGGGCTGGATGAGCAGTTCTTC. Protein sequence: CASSESRTGLDEQFF.